This TCR beta chain originates from a study of blood T cells in healthy people across ages. Each donor's blood draw was approximately 10 milliliters of peripheral blood. Study-wide findings and caveats: Bulk PBMC profiling left naive and antigen-experienced comparisons inconclusive. There were more naive CD4+ cells and higher diversity in long-lived donors than in aged donors. Unknown donor CMV status possibly confounded expanded clonotype changes.

Combining a sample-barcoded 5' primer with a J-beta primer mix, a second PCR ran for about 7 to 12 cycles. TCRdb processed the 5' RACE reads anew with MiXCR; each CDR3 protein has one entry. The repertoire holds 850,000 to 950,000 distinct CDR3 sequences, with 25% to 35% as singletons. V was cut by 3 bases and J by 2 bases, with 18 bases left in between. The CDR3 loop spans 17 amino acids. The germline V gene has CDR1 SGHTA and CDR2 FQGNSA. This clonotype was recorded many times. Its matching antigen is unknown. The clonotype was recovered from a woman at least 80 years old in good health. Sequencing was carried out using blood. The gene calls are TRBV7-2 and TRBJ2-3; no firm D call. CDR3: CASSFSVGRLSTDTQYF. The CDR3, as DNA: TGTGCCAGCAGCTTTTCAGTCGGGCGGCTGTCCACAGATACGCAGTATTTT.